The next 14 T cell receptor beta chains were all read from a single sample in a study of beta chain features in type 1 diabetes. TCRB transcripts that were expressed got sequenced, as all of the isolated RNA had been reverse transcribed. Repertoires were generated with immunoSEQ multiplex PCR, while TCRdb's copy carries only in-frame clones and drops some. Of 300,000 to 450,000 clones listed, roughly 21% are singletons. The sequencing input was naive CD4+ T cells from blood. The receptors were sampled from a young woman in good health.

On this clone itself: This sample also contains other DNA sequences that code for the same CDR3. The chain couples TRBV5-1 to TRBJ1-1, with D perhaps matching TRBD1 (6 bases). This CDR3 contains 11 residues. Trimming stripped 0 bases from V and 11 bases from J, with 8 bases between. Germline CDR1 reads SGHRS; CDR2 reads YFSETQ. CDR3 DNA sequence: TGCGCCAGCAGCTTGGCAGGGGAGGCTTTCTTT. Translating it yields CASSLAGEAFF. Together with reference TRBV5-1 and TRBJ1-1, the CDR3 gives the full variable domain: KAGVTQTPRYLIKTRGQQVTLSCSPISGHRSVSWYQQTPGQGLQFLFEYFSETQRNKGNFPGRFSGRQFSNSRSEMNVSTLELGDSALYLCASSLAGEAFFGQGTRLTVV.

This clone was picked up a small number of times. This sequence joins TRBV27 and TRBJ1-2; weak D call: TRBD1 (5 bases). CDR1 and CDR2 from the germline V gene are MNHEY and SMNVEV (reference sequence). The CDR3 runs to 14 residues. Trimming stripped 6 bases from V and 4 bases from J, with 15 bases between. The CDR3 DNA is TGTGCCAGCAGAAGGAACGGGGGATTCTATGGCTACACCTTC. It translates to CASRRNGGFYGYTF.

This sequence joins TRBV5-1 and TRBJ2-7; D might be TRBD2 (7 bases). Germline V gene sequence: CDR1 SGHRS, CDR2 YFSETQ. Deletions cut 4 bases from V and 5 bases from J, with 16 bases between. This CDR3 spans 14 amino acids. The DNA for the CDR3 is TGCGCCAGCAGCCGAGGGGGGGGACGCGACGAGCAGTACTTC. Its translation: CASSRGGGRDEQYF.

This clone was seen more than once but under ten times. At one end the junction does not follow the germline gene, possibly because of a read error. The genes are TRBV6-5 and TRBJ2-7, with 8 positions matching TRBD2. Germline CDR1 and CDR2: MNHEY and SVGAGI. The length of the CDR3 is 10 residues. The DNA for the CDR3 is TGTGCCAGCAGCTACGGCGGGGGGTTCTTC. Its protein is CASSYGGGFF.

The chain carries TRBV29-1 and TRBJ2-3; the match to TRBD2 covers 11 bases. The V segment lost 7 bases and the J segment 4 bases; nucleotides outside the gene matches: 7. CDR1 and CDR2 (germline): SQVTM, ANQGSEA. There are 14 residues in the CDR3. DNA for the CDR3: TGCAGCGGGGACTTAGCGGGGGGGGCAGATACGCAGTATTTT. Translation: CSGDLAGGADTQYF.

The V and J genes are TRBV15 and TRBJ2-7; D is possibly TRBD1 (5 bases). The V end was cut by 0 bases, the J end by 7 bases, with 16 bases between. Per the germline V gene, CDR1 is LNHNV and CDR2 is YYDKDF (reference sequence). The CDR3 consists of 15 residues. CDR3 DNA: TGTGCCACCAGCAGAGATAATAGGGCAGGGCCGGAGCAGTACTTC. Amino acids: CATSRDNRAGPEQYF. Together with reference TRBV15 and TRBJ2-7, the CDR3 gives the full variable domain: DAMVIQNPRYQVTQFGKPVTLSCSQTLNHNVMYWYQQKSSQAPKLLFHYYDKDFNNEADTPDNFQSRRPNTSFCFLDIRSPGLGDTAMYLCATSRDNRAGPEQYFGPGTRLTVT.

This clone was recorded a few times. V usage is TRBV4-1 and J usage is TRBJ2-3; 8 bases map to TRBD2. Per the germline V gene, CDR1 is MGHRA and CDR2 is YSYEKL. The CDR3 sequence is 14 residues long. V trimming: 3 bases; J trimming: 4 bases; junction bases outside the gene matches: 3. The CDR3 protein is CASSQTSVADTQYF. CDR3 nucleotide sequence: TGCGCCAGCAGCCAGACTAGCGTCGCAGATACGCAGTATTTT.

This clone occurred a few times. V usage is TRBV4-2 and J usage is TRBJ2-6; D may be TRBD1 (6 bases). The CDR3 has 17 residues. Germline CDR1 and CDR2: LGHNA and YNFKEQ. Trimming left V 2 bases short and J 0 bases short, with 11 bases between. For the CDR3, the DNA is TGTGCCAGCAGCCAATCAACAGGGACCTCTGGGGCCAACGTCCTGACTTTC. This translates into CASSQSTGTSGANVLTF.

This clone was seen only a few times. The chain is built from TRBV4-1 and TRBJ1-2, with D uncertain. Trimming stripped 3 bases from V and 0 bases from J, with 11 bases between. Germline V lookup: CDR1 MGHRA, CDR2 YSYEKL. The CDR3 runs 15 residues. CDR3 amino acids: CASSQPRSTNYGYTF. The DNA for the CDR3 is TGCGCCAGCAGCCAGCCCAGGTCAACTAACTATGGCTACACCTTC.

This clone was seen more than once but under ten times. The rearrangement links TRBV5-1 to TRBJ2-7, with D perhaps matching TRBD2 (5 bases). This CDR3 is built from 15 residues. V gave up 3 bases and J gave up 6 bases, with 19 bases separating them. Germline V CDR1 and CDR2: SGHRS, YFSETQ. The CDR3 protein is CASSSDGGRDGEQYF. CDR3 coding DNA: TGCGCCAGCAGCTCCGATGGTGGGAGAGACGGCGAGCAGTACTTC.

This clone has just a few counts. V usage is TRBV6-5 and J usage is TRBJ1-5; 9 bases align to TRBD1. Germline lookup yields CDR1 MNHEY and CDR2 SVGAGI. The V segment lost 4 bases and the J segment 4 bases; nucleotides outside the gene matches: 5. The CDR3 covers 15 residues. This CDR3 is CASSSSGTGNQPQHF. The CDR3 DNA reads as TGTGCCAGCAGTTCCTCAGGGACAGGGAATCAGCCCCAGCATTTT.

This rearrangement joins TRBV7-9 to TRBJ2-3; TRBD2 matches at 12 bases. Germline V gene data show CDR1 as SEHNR and CDR2 as FQNEAQ (reference sequence). J was trimmed by 4 bases and V by 5 bases; bases with no gene match: 7. The CDR3 extends over 16 amino acids. CDR3 sequence (DNA): TGTGCCAGCAGCACCCGGACTAGCGGGAAGGCAGATACGCAGTATTTT. It translates to CASSTRTSGKADTQYF.

V is TRBV5-1 and J is TRBJ1-2, with 9 bases that match TRBD1. The ends lost 3 bases at V and 7 bases at J; junction bases unmatched: 4. Germline V gene sequence: CDR1 SGHRS, CDR2 YFSETQ. The CDR3 consists of 13 residues. CDR3 residues: CASSSRTGAGYTF. CDR3 in DNA: TGCGCCAGCAGCTCCAGGACAGGGGCTGGCTACACCTTC.

The V call is TRBV9, the J call TRBJ2-2, with 8 positions matching TRBD1. V trimming: 7 bases; J trimming: 4 bases; junction bases outside the gene matches: 6. CDR1 is SGDLS, CDR2 YYNGEE, per germline. This CDR3 spans 14 amino acids. The CDR3 loop is CASHRGSITGELFF. The CDR3 nucleotides read TGTGCCAGCCACAGGGGGTCGATCACCGGGGAGCTGTTTTTT. Together with reference TRBV9 and TRBJ2-2, the CDR3 gives the full variable domain: DSGVTQTPKHLITATGQRVTLRCSPRSGDLSVYWYQQSLDQGLQFLIQYYNGEERAKGNILERFSAQQFPDLHSELNLSSLELGDSALYFCASHRGSITGELFFGEGSRLTVL.